This T cell receptor beta chain was observed in a study of T-cell reconstitution after alpha-beta-depleted transplantation in children listed by TCRdb under 2016. Regarding the complete study: The study quantitatively tracked T-cell immune reconstitution after TCRalphabeta/CD19-depleted allogeneic hematopoietic cell transplantation in children using TCR repertoire profiling. Points the paper makes about the study in general: About two months after transplant, the apparently early recovery of alphabetaT-cell counts reportedly depended on just several hundred clones that had expanded rapidly and came from non-depleted graft cells. In some patients, high TCRbeta diversity at day 60 was attributed to recipient T cells and intrathymic progenitors that had survived conditioning. Over the following months the frequencies of hyperexpanded clones went down, and after one year T-cell counts and TCRbeta diversity were mostly credited to newly produced T cells.

The receptor library was made with PCR. Reads for this sample came from an Illumina HiSeq 2500. TCR library preparation used molecular barcoding, with unique molecular identifiers applied to normalize quantification of the TCRbeta repertoire. TCRdb trimmed the raw reads at Q25, called clones with MiXCR and kept productive beta chains. When rows share a CDR3 protein, they turn into one entry using the most common DNA and genes. Within this sample are about 590,000 distinct CDR3 sequences, with under 15% of them counted one time only. The top ten clones comprise 2% to 2.5% of the sample. V is reduced by 6 bases and J by 1 base, leaving a spacing of 17 bases between them. From a lookup of the germline V gene, CDR1 and CDR2 are MNHNS and SASEGT. The CDR3, cysteine through phenylalanine, is 16 amino acids long. Only the CDR3 DNA is retained, 48 bases long and in frame from the first base. The treatment or condition label here, explained by the study, means: allogeneic hematopoietic cell transplantation with graft depleted of TCRalphabeta T cells and CD19 B cells. Transplant recipients were children who received TCRalphabeta/CD19-depleted allogeneic hematopoietic cell grafts.

This clonotype appeared a few times. Its cognate antigen has yet to be identified. No base qualities exist here, and no much larger clone lies one base off it. The sample in question was PBMCs, mostly from graft donor cells, obtained 360 days after TCRalphabeta/CD19-depleted stem cell transplant. This sequence originates from a male patient under 18 who had a stem cell transplant for acute myeloid leukemia, so the T cells may come from the graft donor. The V gene is TRBV6-1 and the J gene is TRBJ2-3, and possibly TRBD1, on 6 matching bases. The DNA sequence is as follows: TGTGCCAGCAGCCAACCTGCAGGGGACCGCACAGATACGCAGTATTTT. The resulting protein is CASSQPAGDRTDTQYF.